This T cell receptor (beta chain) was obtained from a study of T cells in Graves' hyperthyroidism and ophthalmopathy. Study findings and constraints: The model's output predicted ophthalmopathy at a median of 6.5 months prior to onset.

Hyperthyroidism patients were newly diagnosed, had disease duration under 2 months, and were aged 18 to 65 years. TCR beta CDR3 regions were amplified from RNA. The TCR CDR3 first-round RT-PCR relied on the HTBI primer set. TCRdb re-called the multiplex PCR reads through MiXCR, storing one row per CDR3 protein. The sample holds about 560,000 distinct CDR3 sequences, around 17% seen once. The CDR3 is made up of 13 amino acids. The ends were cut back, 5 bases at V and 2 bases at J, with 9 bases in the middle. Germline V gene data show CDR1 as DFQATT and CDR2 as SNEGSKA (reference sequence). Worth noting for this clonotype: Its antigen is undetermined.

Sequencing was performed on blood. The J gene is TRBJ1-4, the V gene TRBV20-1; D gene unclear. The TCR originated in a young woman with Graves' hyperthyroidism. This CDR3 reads CSAGVGTNEKLFF. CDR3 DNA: TGCAGTGCTGGGGTCGGGACTAATGAAAAACTGTTTTTT.